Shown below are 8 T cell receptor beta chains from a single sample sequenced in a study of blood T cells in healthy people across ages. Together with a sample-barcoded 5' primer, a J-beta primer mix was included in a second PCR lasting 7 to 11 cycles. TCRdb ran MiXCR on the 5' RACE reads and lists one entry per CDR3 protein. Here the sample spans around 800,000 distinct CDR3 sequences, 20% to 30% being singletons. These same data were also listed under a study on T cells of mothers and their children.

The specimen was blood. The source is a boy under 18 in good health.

CDR3 protein: CASSLRDSALTGELFF. The CDR3 DNA sequence: TGTGCCAGCAGCTTACGGGACTCCGCCCTCACCGGGGAGCTGTTTTTT. This sequence joins TRBV7-2 and TRBJ2-2; D is possibly TRBD2 (6 bases). V lost 2 bases to trimming and J lost 4 bases, with 14 bases between them. Germline CDR1 SGHTA, CDR2 FQGNSA. This CDR3 has 16 residues.

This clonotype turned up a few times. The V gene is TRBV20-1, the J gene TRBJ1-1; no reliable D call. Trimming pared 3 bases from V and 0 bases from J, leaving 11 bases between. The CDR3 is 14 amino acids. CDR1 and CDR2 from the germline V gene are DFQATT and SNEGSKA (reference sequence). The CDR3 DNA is TGCAGTGCTAGCCCCGACGGTTTGAACACTGAAGCTTTCTTT. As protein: CSASPDGLNTEAFF.

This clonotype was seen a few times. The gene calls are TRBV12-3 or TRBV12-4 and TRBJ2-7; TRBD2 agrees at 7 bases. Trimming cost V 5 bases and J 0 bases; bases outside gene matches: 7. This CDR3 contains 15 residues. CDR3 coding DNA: TGTGCCAGCAGTAACCGGAGGACTAGCTCCTACGAGCAGTACTTC. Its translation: CASSNRRTSSYEQYF.

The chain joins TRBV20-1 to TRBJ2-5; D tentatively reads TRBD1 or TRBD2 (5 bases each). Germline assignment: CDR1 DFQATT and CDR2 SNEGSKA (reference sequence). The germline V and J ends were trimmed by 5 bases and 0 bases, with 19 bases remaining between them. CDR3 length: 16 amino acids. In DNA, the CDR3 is TGCAGTGCTGATCCTCCGGGACCGAGTTACCAAGAGACCCAGTACTTC. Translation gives CSADPPGPSYQETQYF.

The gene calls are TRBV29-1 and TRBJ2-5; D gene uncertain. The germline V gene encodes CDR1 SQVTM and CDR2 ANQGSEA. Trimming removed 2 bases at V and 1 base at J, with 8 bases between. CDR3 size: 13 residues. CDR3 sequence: CSVESHIQETQYF. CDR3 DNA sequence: TGCAGCGTTGAAAGTCATATCCAAGAGACCCAGTACTTC.

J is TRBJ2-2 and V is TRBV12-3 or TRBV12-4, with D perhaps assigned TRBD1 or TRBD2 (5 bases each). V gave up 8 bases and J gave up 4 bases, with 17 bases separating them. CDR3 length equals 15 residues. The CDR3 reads CASPLGAEGTGELFF. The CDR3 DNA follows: TGTGCCAGCCCCCTCGGGGCTGAGGGCACCGGGGAGCTGTTTTTT.

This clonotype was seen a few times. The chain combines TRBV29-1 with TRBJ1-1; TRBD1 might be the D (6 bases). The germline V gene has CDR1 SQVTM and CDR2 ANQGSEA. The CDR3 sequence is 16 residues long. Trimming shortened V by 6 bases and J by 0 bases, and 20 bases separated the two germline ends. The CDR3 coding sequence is TGCAGCGTAGGGACTGGGGGCGGTGTGTTGAACACTGAAGCTTTCTTT. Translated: CSVGTGGGVLNTEAFF.

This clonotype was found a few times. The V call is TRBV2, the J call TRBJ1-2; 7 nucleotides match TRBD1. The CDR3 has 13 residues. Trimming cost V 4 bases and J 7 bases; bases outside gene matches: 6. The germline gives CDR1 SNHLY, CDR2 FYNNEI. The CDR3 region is CASSGDRAAGYTF. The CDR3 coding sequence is TGTGCCAGCAGTGGCGACAGGGCCGCTGGCTACACCTTC.